Shown below are 24 T cell receptor beta chains from a single sample sequenced in a study of cytomegalovirus exposure and HLA in healthy donors. The PCR contained 60 Vbeta and 13 Jbeta primers. Some clones are missing from TCRdb's copy, which holds only in-frame ones; the method was immunoSEQ multiplex PCR. The sample has approximately 71,000 clones, approximately 75% seen once. Sequencing input: PBMCs. Every receptor here comes from a woman aged 40 to 50 in good health and CMV-seropositive.

The DNA for the CDR3 is TGTGCCAGTAGTATTCTTGGACAATCCGAAAAACTGTTTTTT. It specifies CASSILGQSEKLFF. The genes are TRBV19 and TRBJ1-4, with a tentative D call TRBD1 (5 bases). The CDR3 length is 14 residues. Deletions cut 3 bases from V and 8 bases from J, with 13 bases between. Germline V gene sequence: CDR1 LNHDA, CDR2 SQIVND (reference sequence).

The chain couples TRBV5-1 to TRBJ2-3; a possible D gene is TRBD1 (5 bases). Trimming removed 2 bases from V and 2 bases from J, with 9 bases in between. Germline-derived CDR1 and CDR2 are SGHRS and YFSETQ. The CDR3 runs 14 residues. In DNA, the CDR3 is TGCGCCAGCAGCTTTTCACAGGTCACAGATACGCAGTATTTT. This encodes CASSFSQVTDTQYF.

The V and J genes are TRBV4-1 and TRBJ2-7, with 7 positions matching TRBD1. Germline CDR1 and CDR2: MGHRA and YSYEKL. After removal of 2 bases from V and 5 bases from J, the junction contained 6 bases not matched to a gene. The CDR3 spans 14 residues. CDR3 residues: CASSQPTGLDEQYF. In nucleotides, the CDR3 is TGCGCCAGCAGCCAACCGACAGGGCTGGACGAGCAGTACTTC.

The chain combines TRBV19 with TRBJ1-5, with no clear D. Germline V gene sequence: CDR1 LNHDA, CDR2 SQIVND (reference sequence). The CDR3 extends over 12 amino acids. V lost 6 bases and J lost 1, with 4 bases in between. The CDR3 region is CASSGSNQPQHF. The CDR3 coding sequence is TGTGCCAGTAGCGGGAGCAATCAGCCCCAGCATTTT.

In its sample, this clone was seen a few times. DNA for the CDR3: TGCGCCAGCAGTGAGCAGGGTTCTTCCTACAATGAGCAGTTCTTC. It codes for CASSEQGSSYNEQFF. The chain links TRBV10-2 to TRBJ2-1, with TRBD1 as a possible D gene (5 bases). In germline, CDR1 is WSHSY, CDR2 SAAADI. Between the trimmed V and J ends, which lost 2 bases and 1 base, there was a span of 9 bases. CDR3 length: 15 residues.

This chain uses TRBV2 with TRBJ1-2; 7 nucleotides agree with TRBD1. The CDR3 consists of 12 residues. With 6 bases clipped from V and 13 bases from J, the junction kept 11 bases outside the gene matches. The germline V gene has CDR1 SNHLY and CDR2 FYNNEI. Here the CDR3 DNA reads TGTGCCAGCAGGGGCTCGGAGGGGGCTTGCACCTTC. Its protein is CASRGSEGACTF.

This clone came up a few times. The chain carries TRBV10-1 and TRBJ2-1; TRBD2 agrees at 9 bases. CDR1 is WNHNN, CDR2 SYGVQD, per germline (reference sequence). V gave up 4 bases and J gave up 3 bases; unmatched junction bases: 4. CDR3 size: 15 residues. As DNA, the CDR3 is TGCGCCAGCAGTGTAAGCGGGGGGAACTACAATGAGCAGTTCTTC. This encodes CASSVSGGNYNEQFF.

The chain links TRBV7-6 to TRBJ1-4; the D is unclear. In germline, CDR1 is SGHVS, CDR2 FNYEAQ. This CDR3 comprises 14 residues. The V end was cut by 4 bases, the J end by 5 bases, with 11 bases between. The CDR3 protein is CASSSPTLNEKLFF. The CDR3 DNA follows: TGTGCCAGCAGCTCCCCCACCCTAAATGAAAAACTGTTTTTT.

V is TRBV6-7 and J is TRBJ1-2; 7 bases agree with TRBD1. TRBV6-7 is an open reading frame, and its role is uncertain. The CDR3 length is 16 residues. V lost 6 bases, J lost 4 bases, and 14 bases stayed unmatched. The CDR3 protein is CASRIHRGTHIYGYTF. The CDR3 DNA sequence: TGTGCCAGCAGAATCCACAGGGGTACCCATATCTATGGCTACACCTTC.

This clone came up once. V and J are TRBV7-9 and TRBJ1-2; the match to TRBD1 covers 7 bases. V shed 5 bases and J 5 bases; nucleotides not matched to a gene: 5. The CDR3 extends over 13 amino acids. CDR1 SEHNR and CDR2 FQNEAQ come from the germline V gene (reference sequence). CDR3 bases: TGTGCCAGCAGCAGGGGACAGACTTATGGCTACACCTTC. This codes for CASSRGQTYGYTF. Filled out from reference TRBV7-9 and TRBJ1-2, the complete variable domain reads DTGVSQNPRHKITKRGQNVTFRCDPISEHNRLYWYRQTLGQGPEFLTYFQNEAQLEKSRLLSDRFSAERPKGSFSTLEIQRTEQGDSAMYLCASSRGQTYGYTFGSGTRLTVV.

The chain has TRBV5-1 and TRBJ1-2; TRBD1 matches 10 bases. The germline V gene has CDR1 SGHRS and CDR2 YFSETQ. This CDR3 region has 14 residues. V lost 2 bases to trimming and J lost 6 bases; unmatched junction nucleotides: 4. The CDR3 loop is CASSFRGTGDGYTF. The CDR3 DNA is TGCGCCAGCAGCTTCCGCGGGACAGGGGATGGCTACACCTTC.

The rearrangement links TRBV5-6 to TRBJ1-1, with D perhaps matching TRBD1 (6 bases). Deletions cut 0 bases from V and 3 bases from J, with 9 bases between. Germline CDR1 and CDR2: SGHDT and YYEEEE. The CDR3 loop spans 14 amino acids. The CDR3 loop reads CASSLDRAYTEAFF. The CDR3 nucleotides read TGTGCCAGCAGCTTGGACAGGGCCTACACTGAAGCTTTCTTT.

This chain links TRBV6-1 with TRBJ2-1, with 9 bases matching TRBD1. The CDR3 consists of 16 residues. CDR1 MNHNS and CDR2 SASEGT come from the germline V gene. Trimming removed 0 bases from V and 4 bases from J; junction bases left unmatched: 4. The CDR3 region is CASSEAGTGLYNEQFF. The CDR3 DNA reads TGTGCCAGCAGTGAAGCGGGGACAGGGTTATACAATGAGCAGTTCTTC.

The chain joins TRBV6-1 to TRBJ2-5, with D perhaps matching TRBD1 (5 bases). Per the germline V gene, CDR1 is MNHNS and CDR2 is SASEGT. CDR3 length: 14 residues. Trimming took off 6 bases at V and 7 bases at J, with 18 bases between the two ends. The CDR3 here is CASRGQGLGGTQYF. CDR3 nucleotide sequence: TGTGCCAGCAGGGGGCAGGGTCTTGGTGGGACCCAGTACTTC.

The rearrangement links TRBV6-1 to TRBJ2-1; weak D call: TRBD2 (6 bases). With 5 bases removed from V and 14 bases from J, the gap between germline ends came to 16 bases. Germline-derived CDR1 and CDR2 are MNHNS and SASEGT. The CDR3 is 12 residues long. As DNA, the CDR3 is TGTGCCAGCAGTTCCGCTCCATGGGGGGAGTTCTTC. Amino acids: CASSSAPWGEFF.

V gene TRBV9 combines with J gene TRBJ2-7; no firm D call. CDR3 length equals 12 residues. The germline V gene has CDR1 SGDLS and CDR2 YYNGEE. The V end lost 3 bases, the J end lost 6 bases, and 10 bases lay between the germline ends. The CDR3 loop reads CASSARNSEQYF. The CDR3 bases are TGTGCCAGCAGCGCCCGGAACAGCGAGCAGTACTTC. Supplemented by reference TRBV9 and TRBJ2-7, the full variable domain reads DSGVTQTPKHLITATGQRVTLRCSPRSGDLSVYWYQQSLDQGLQFLIQYYNGEERAKGNILERFSAQQFPDLHSELNLSSLELGDSALYFCASSARNSEQYFGPGTRLTVT.

The rearrangement joins TRBV18 to TRBJ1-5, with D unresolved. Trimming stripped 1 base from V and 8 bases from J, with 9 bases between. Germline CDR1 KGHSH, CDR2 LQKENI. The CDR3 has 13 residues. DNA for the CDR3: TGTGCCAGCTCACCACGCTTCGGGGAGCCCCAGCATTTT. Protein sequence: CASSPRFGEPQHF.

The chain is built from TRBV6-6 and TRBJ1-3; no firm D call. The CDR3 runs to 14 residues. Deletions cut 7 bases from V and 2 bases from J, with 12 bases between. From germline, CDR1 is MNHNY and CDR2 SVGAGI (reference sequence). The CDR3 region is CASIGRVPGNTIYF. CDR3 sequence (DNA): TGTGCCAGCATTGGGAGGGTACCTGGAAACACCATATATTTT.

The chain is built from TRBV7-9 and TRBJ1-1; D unclear. This CDR3 has 16 residues. The germline V gene has CDR1 SEHNR and CDR2 FQNEAQ (reference sequence). The V end lost 6 bases, the J end lost 2 bases, and 19 bases lay between the germline ends. CDR3 DNA: TGTGCCAGCAGTCCCTTCGGAGTCGGTGAAAACACTGAAGCTTTCTTT. Its protein product is CASSPFGVGENTEAFF.

The gene calls are TRBV11-1 and TRBJ2-1, with a tentative D call TRBD1 (5 bases). V was shortened by 8 bases and J by 6 bases, with 11 bases between the two germline ends. The CDR3 length is 12 residues. Germline V gives CDR1 SGHAT, CDR2 FQDESV (reference sequence). CDR3 in amino acids: CASQVQGNEQFF. CDR3 sequence (DNA): TGTGCCAGCCAAGTGCAGGGCAATGAGCAGTTCTTC.

This clone was seen a handful of times. The rearrangement uses TRBV12-5 and TRBJ2-7, with D possibly TRBD1 on 6 matching bases. Trimming stripped 0 bases from V and 2 bases from J, with 11 bases between. The germline V gene encodes CDR1 LGHNT and CDR2 FRNRAP. The CDR3 runs 15 residues. This chain's CDR3 is CASGLVAQGAYEQYF. DNA of the CDR3: TGTGCTAGTGGTTTGGTAGCACAGGGCGCCTACGAGCAGTACTTC.

The chain recombines TRBV5-1 with TRBJ1-1; 9 bases are shared with TRBD1. The CDR3 runs to 17 residues. Trimming removed 4 bases from V and 0 bases from J; junction bases left unmatched: 10. Germline loops: CDR1 SGHRS, CDR2 YFSETQ. The CDR3 sequence is CASSQDRGRPLNTEAFF. In DNA, the CDR3 is TGCGCCAGCAGCCAGGACAGGGGCCGCCCATTGAACACTGAAGCTTTCTTT.

This chain's CDR3 is CASSSRGGLYSGANVLTF. In DNA, the CDR3 is TGTGCCAGCAGCTCGCGCGGGGGGCTCTATTCTGGGGCCAACGTCCTGACTTTC. The chain couples TRBV5-4 to TRBJ2-6; 8 bases are a match to TRBD2. Germline V gives CDR1 SGHNT, CDR2 YYREEE (reference sequence). The length of the CDR3 is 18 residues. V lost 3 bases and J lost 1; bases outside the gene matches: 9. The complete variable domain, with remaining parts taken from reference TRBV5-4 and TRBJ2-6, reads ETGVTQSPTHLIKTRGQQVTLRCSSQSGHNTVSWYQQALGQGPQFIFQYYREEENGRGNFPPRFSGLQFPNYSSELNVNALELDDSALYLCASSSRGGLYSGANVLTFGAGSRLTVL.

The chain uses TRBV30 and TRBJ1-5, with TRBD1 matching over 7 bases. J gave up 3 bases and V 3 bases, and 8 bases lay outside the gene matches. CDR3 length equals 15 residues. Germline V gene sequence: CDR1 GTSNPN, CDR2 SVGIG (reference sequence). The CDR3 is CAWSSKGTDNQPQHF. CDR3 sequence (DNA): TGTGCCTGGAGCTCCAAAGGGACAGACAATCAGCCCCAGCATTTT.